This record concerns one T cell receptor (beta chain) sequence. Its antigen is undetermined. It may be a read error: a sequence one base away is much more abundant. These data come from a study of breast tumors, draining lymph nodes, adjacent tissues. Broader study findings: Tumor repertoires ranked between lymph nodes and nontumor tissue in diversity, with V and J gene preferences. Luminal-like breast cancer showed significantly greater tumor-nontumor repertoire similarity than basal-like breast cancer did. Tumor T cell lymph node origin was a supported hypothesis, not proven. Most tumor T cells seemingly derive from lymph node, then expand in tumor.

Breast cancer patients provided tissue from their axillary draining lymph nodes. The CDR3 contains 15 residues. Germline V CDR1 and CDR2: SNHLY, FYNNEI. Via MiXCR, TCRdb re-called the multiplex PCR reads, giving one row per CDR3 protein. The table has 200,000 to 300,000 distinct CDR3 sequences, 30% seen once. This sequence joins TRBV2 and TRBJ2-5, with D perhaps TRBD1 or TRBD2 (6 bases each). The sequenced material came from axillary lymph node tissue. The TCR comes from a female donor with breast cancer. Some clones in this sample may be carry-over from other donors' samples. CDR3 residues: CTSSTASGAQETQYF. The CDR3 bases are TGTACCAGCAGCACGGCGTCGGGGGCCCAAGAGACCCAGTACTTC.